This record covers a single T cell receptor (beta chain). Antigen specificity is unknown. The data derive from a study of regulatory dendritic cells for organ transplantation. Study-wide results and limits: Memory CD8+ T cells were the most oligoclonal; naive cells were highly diverse. Memory CD8+ clonal expansion seemed more limited with regulatory than mature dendritic cells.

FACS sorted CD4+ or CD8+ T cells into CD45RA+ naive and CD45RO+ memory. Germline V gene lookup returns CDR1 MNHEY and CDR2 SMNVEV (reference sequence). V lost 7 bases, J lost 7 bases, and 16 bases lay in between. The CDR3 runs 14 residues. Sequencing was performed with immunoSEQ multiplex PCR; in TCRdb, only in-frame clones are kept and a portion is missing. Of tens of thousands of clones listed, 74% are singletons. The V and J genes are TRBV27 and TRBJ1-4; perhaps TRBD1 as D (6 bases). Sample: memory CD4+ T cells from blood. Subset indicated: CD45RO+ memory T cells. The source is a human donor in good health. CDR3 loop: CASKLGGLGEKLFF. The CDR3 nucleotides are TGTGCCAGCAAGCTAGGGGGTCTTGGTGAAAAACTGTTTTTT. Full variable domain (remainder filled in from reference TRBV27 and TRBJ1-4): EAQVTQNPRYLITVTGKKLTVTCSQNMNHEYMSWYRQDPGLGLRQIYYSMNVEVTDKGDVPEGYKVSRKEKRNFPLILESPSPNQTSLYFCASKLGGLGEKLFFGSGTQLSVL.